This T cell receptor beta chain emerged from a study of early T cells in non-severe SARS-CoV-2 infection. V was cut by 2 bases and J by 4 bases, with 6 bases left in between. The germline CDR1 and CDR2 sequences are SNHLY and FYNNEI. The CDR3 length is 13 residues. Study findings and constraints: Matching results from VDJdb favored anti-spike CD8 responses, leaving private and CD4 specificities undetected.

This clonotype showed up just a few times. What it recognizes is unknown. TCRdb reprocessed the 5' RACE reads with MiXCR, giving one entry per CDR3 protein. The profile shows roughly 64,000 distinct CDR3 sequences, approximately 9.2% of them singletons. Source: whole blood, taken at baseline. The chain recombines TRBV2 with TRBJ2-1; D is unclear. The TCR originated in an adult who was a healthcare worker with PCR-confirmed SARS-CoV-2 infection or an uninfected control (not recorded which). This CDR3 is CASSETSYNEQFF. The CDR3 DNA is TGTGCCAGCAGTGAAACTTCTTACAATGAGCAGTTCTTC.